The T cell receptor beta chain described here comes from a study of identifying expanded T cells in peripheral blood. Germline assignment: CDR1 GTSNPN and CDR2 SVGIG (reference sequence). V gave up 6 bases and J gave up 4 bases, with 13 bases separating them. This CDR3 contains 14 residues. Points from the study as a whole: Variance in clone template counts between approximately two-week samples significantly increased with total template count across all healthy donors.

Sequenced by immunoSEQ multiplex PCR; TCRdb stores in-frame clones only, minus some. Of roughly 100,000 clones in the sample, approximately 88% are singletons; the top ten hold 13% to 15%. As for this clone: Its antigen is not known.

The TCR sequence derives from a person aged 18 to 70 in good health. The J gene is TRBJ1-6, the V gene TRBV30; D unresolved. Sequenced input: blood. The CDR3 sequence: CACTYRQYNSPLHF. For the CDR3, the DNA is TGTGCCTGCACCTATAGGCAGTATAATTCACCCCTCCACTTT. The whole variable domain, filled in from reference TRBV30 and TRBJ1-6, reads SQTIHQWPATLVQPVGSPLSLECTVEGTSNPNLYWYRQAAGRGLQLLFYSVGIGQISSEVPQNLSASRPQDRQFILSSKKLLLSDSGFYLCACTYRQYNSPLHFGNGTRLTVT.